This T cell receptor beta chain was obtained from a study of OX40 agonist ivuxolimab in advanced cancers. Background on the whole study: Ivuxolimab was a fully human IgG2 agonistic monoclonal antibody targeting the costimulatory receptor OX40 (CD134). In the dose-escalation cohort, around four fifths of patients were male, and the mean age was roughly 56 years with a range of roughly 23 to 79. Partial responses were achieved by three dose-escalation patients, of whom one had hepatocellular carcinoma and two had cutaneous melanoma. Of the approximately 54 patients in dose escalation, some 20 had hepatocellular carcinoma, about 15 had melanoma, 9 had renal cell carcinoma and 9 had head and neck cancer. Intravenous ivuxolimab was administered to patients every 2 weeks at six dose levels: 0.01, 0.1, 0.3, 1.5, 3 and 10 mg/kg. Patients were allowed to have had prior anti-PD-1, anti-PD-L1 or anti-CTLA-4 therapy, and 40% to 45% of the dose-escalation patients had been treated with checkpoint inhibitors. The paper reports the monotherapy dose-escalation portion (N of about 54 patients) of the phase I ivuxolimab trial. The purpose of peripheral TCRbeta sequencing was to test whether ivuxolimab changed TCR sequence diversity and led to clonal T-cell expansion. What the research found in general, with its limitations: In the 0.1-3.0 mg/kg groups, partial responders were among the patients with the lowest normalized peripheral clonal expansion, particularly in CD8+ T cells. At doses of 0.1 to 3.0 mg/kg, clonal expansion of both CD4+ and CD8+ blood T cells was observed from baseline to week 6. Low levels of normalized T-cell clonal expansion were also seen in some patients who did not respond. Antigen specificity was not determined for the clonally expanded peripheral T cells. After ivuxolimab, more expanded clones were found on average in CD8+ T cells than in CD4+ T cells.

Trimming costs V 4 bases and J 5 bases, and their ends lie 21 bases apart. The CDR3 runs 17 amino acids, cysteine and phenylalanine included. The entry retains the CDR3 DNA only, 51 bases that are in frame from base 1. According to the germline V gene (reference sequence), CDR1 reads SGHNT and CDR2 reads YYREEE. Comment on this clone: What this receptor recognizes is not known. This likely came from a read error, as a far larger clone is one base away. Other DNA sequences of this sample code for an identical CDR3.

For sequencing of the TCRbeta CDR3 region, genomic DNA was extracted from the sorted cells. The immunoSEQ Assay was used for sequencing of TCRbeta CDR3 regions. Here the immuneACCESS table is served through TCRdb, limited to in-frame sequences with V and J called. Missing clones are a known gap in these copies; in checked studies unresolved V genes cover under half, and the rest lacks a known reason. The sample contains fewer than 25,000 clones, around two thirds of them found a single time. The top ten constitute around 19% of the sample. Patients with a history of autoimmune disease or receiving systemic immunosuppression were excluded from the trial. Peripheral blood for TCR sequencing was collected from all dose cohorts at baseline, on cycle 4 day 1, and on cycle 7 day 1. The samples were taken from a phase I, first-in-human, multicenter, open-label dose-escalation trial of ivuxolimab. The trial enrolled adults with locally advanced or metastatic head and neck squamous cell, hepatocellular, melanoma or renal cell carcinoma. Before TCR sequencing, CD4+ T cells and CD8+ T cells were sorted from peripheral blood as separate populations.

This specimen was CD4+ or CD8+ T cells sorted from blood, taken in a trial of the OX40 agonist ivuxolimab. The rearrangement joined TRBV5-4 to TRBJ2-2; a weak D assignment points to TRBD2 (6 bases agree). The receptor comes from an adult with an advanced solid tumor such as melanoma, head and neck, liver or kidney cancer. In nucleotide form, the sequence is TGTGCCAGCAGCCCGAGGTGGGCGGGGCACTCTACCGGGGAGCTGTTTTTT. Its translation is CASSPRWAGHSTGELFF.